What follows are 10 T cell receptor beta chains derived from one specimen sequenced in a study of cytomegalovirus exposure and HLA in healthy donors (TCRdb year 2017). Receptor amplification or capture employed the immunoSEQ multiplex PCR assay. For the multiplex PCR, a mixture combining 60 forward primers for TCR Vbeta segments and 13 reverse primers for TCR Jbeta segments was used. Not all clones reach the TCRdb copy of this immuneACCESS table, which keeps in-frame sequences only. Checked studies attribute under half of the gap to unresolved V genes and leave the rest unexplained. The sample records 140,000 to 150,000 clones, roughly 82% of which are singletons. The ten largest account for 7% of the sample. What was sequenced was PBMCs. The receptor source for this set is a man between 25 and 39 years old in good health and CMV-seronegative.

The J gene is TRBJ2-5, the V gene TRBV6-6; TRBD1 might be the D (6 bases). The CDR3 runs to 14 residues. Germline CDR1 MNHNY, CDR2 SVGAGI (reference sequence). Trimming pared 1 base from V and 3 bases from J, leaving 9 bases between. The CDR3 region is CASSYLAGEETQYF. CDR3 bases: TGTGCCAGCAGTTACTTGGCAGGGGAAGAGACCCAGTACTTC.

Here the CDR3 DNA reads TGTGCCAGTAGTATCTCAGGGGGCGAGTACTACGAGCAGTACTTC. It yields the protein CASSISGGEYYEQYF. The J gene is TRBJ2-7, the V gene TRBV19; the match to TRBD1 covers 8 bases. CDR3 length: 15 residues. Germline lookup yields CDR1 LNHDA and CDR2 SQIVND (reference sequence). V lost 3 bases, J lost 3 bases, and 7 bases stayed unmatched. Full variable domain (outside the CDR3, taken from reference TRBV19 and TRBJ2-7): DGGITQSPKYLFRKEGQNVTLSCEQNLNHDAMYWYRQDPGQGLRLIYYSQIVNDFQKGDIAEGYSVSREKKESFPLTVTSAQKNPTAFYLCASSISGGEYYEQYFGPGTRLTVT.

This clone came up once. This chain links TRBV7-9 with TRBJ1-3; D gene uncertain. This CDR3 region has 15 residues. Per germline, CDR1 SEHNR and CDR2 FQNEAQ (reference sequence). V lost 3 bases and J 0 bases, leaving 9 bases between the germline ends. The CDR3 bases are TGTGCCAGCAGCTTCGTACAGCACTCTGGAAACACCATATATTTT. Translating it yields CASSFVQHSGNTIYF.

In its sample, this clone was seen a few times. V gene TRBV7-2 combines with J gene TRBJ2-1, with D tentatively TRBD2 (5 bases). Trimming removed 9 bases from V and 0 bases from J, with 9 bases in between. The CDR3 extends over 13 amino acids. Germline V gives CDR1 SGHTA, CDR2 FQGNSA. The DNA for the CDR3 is TGTGCCAGTTGGGAGAGCTCCTACAATGAGCAGTTCTTC. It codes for CASWESSYNEQFF.

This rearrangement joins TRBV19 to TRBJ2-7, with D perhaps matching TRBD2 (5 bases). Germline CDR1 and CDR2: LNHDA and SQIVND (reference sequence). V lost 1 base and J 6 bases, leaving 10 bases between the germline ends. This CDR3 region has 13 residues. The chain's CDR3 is CASSIGQEAEQYF. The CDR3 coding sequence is TGTGCCAGTAGTATAGGGCAGGAGGCCGAGCAGTACTTC.

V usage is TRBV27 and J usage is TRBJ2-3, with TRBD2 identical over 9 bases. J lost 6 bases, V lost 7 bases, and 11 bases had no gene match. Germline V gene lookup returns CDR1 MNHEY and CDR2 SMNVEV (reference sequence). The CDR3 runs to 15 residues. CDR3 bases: TGTGCCAGCACCTCCTTTAGCGGGAGTCCCGATACGCAGTATTTT. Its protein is CASTSFSGSPDTQYF.

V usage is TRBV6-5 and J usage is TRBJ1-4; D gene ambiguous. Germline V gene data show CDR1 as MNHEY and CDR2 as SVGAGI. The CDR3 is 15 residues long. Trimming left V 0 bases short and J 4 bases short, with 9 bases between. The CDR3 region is CASSYSRSDNEKLFF. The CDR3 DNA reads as TGTGCCAGCAGTTACTCGCGGTCAGATAATGAAAAACTGTTTTTT.

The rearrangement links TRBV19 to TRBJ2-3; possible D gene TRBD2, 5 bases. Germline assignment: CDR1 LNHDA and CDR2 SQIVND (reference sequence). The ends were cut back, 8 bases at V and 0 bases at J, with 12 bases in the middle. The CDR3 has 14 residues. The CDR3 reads CASRTDTSTDTQYF. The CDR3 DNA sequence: TGTGCCAGTCGGACTGACACTAGCACAGATACGCAGTATTTT. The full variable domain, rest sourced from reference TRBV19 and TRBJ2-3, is DGGITQSPKYLFRKEGQNVTLSCEQNLNHDAMYWYRQDPGQGLRLIYYSQIVNDFQKGDIAEGYSVSREKKESFPLTVTSAQKNPTAFYLCASRTDTSTDTQYFGPGTRLTVL.

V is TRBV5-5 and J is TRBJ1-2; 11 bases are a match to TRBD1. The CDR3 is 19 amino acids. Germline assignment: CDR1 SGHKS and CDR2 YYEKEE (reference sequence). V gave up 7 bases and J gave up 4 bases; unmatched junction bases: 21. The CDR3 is CASSLLPFGQGARSYGYTF. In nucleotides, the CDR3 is TGTGCCAGCTCCCTTCTCCCTTTCGGACAGGGGGCGCGGAGCTATGGCTACACCTTC. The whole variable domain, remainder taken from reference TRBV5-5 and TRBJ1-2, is DAGVTQSPTHLIKTRGQQVTLRCSPISGHKSVSWYQQVLGQGPQFIFQYYEKEERGRGNFPDRFSARQFPNYSSELNVNALLLGDSALYLCASSLLPFGQGARSYGYTFGSGTRLTVV.

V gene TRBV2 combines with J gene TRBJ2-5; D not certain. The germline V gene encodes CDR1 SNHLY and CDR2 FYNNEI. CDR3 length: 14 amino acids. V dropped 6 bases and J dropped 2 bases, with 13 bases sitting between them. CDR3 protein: CASSPVELQETQYF. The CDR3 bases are TGTGCCAGCAGCCCCGTTGAGCTTCAAGAGACCCAGTACTTC. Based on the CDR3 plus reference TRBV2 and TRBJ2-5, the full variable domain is EPEVTQTPSHQVTQMGQEVILRCVPISNHLYFYWYRQILGQKVEFLVSFYNNEISEKSEIFDDQFSVERPDGSNFTLKIRSTKLEDSAMYFCASSPVELQETQYFGPGTRLLVL.